The 5 T cell receptor beta chains presented below share a single source sample, sequenced in a study of blood T cell repertoires in COVID-19. Profiling relied on immunoSEQ multiplex PCR, and the TCRdb table lists in-frame clones only, not all of them. Here the sample spans 310,000 or so clones, around 80% being singletons. Sequencing was carried out using peripheral blood. The receptors derive from a woman aged 50 to 65 with acute or convalescent COVID-19.

The chain joins TRBV29-1 to TRBJ1-1; D is undetermined. Trimming removed 6 bases from V and 6 bases from J, with 11 bases in between. Germline loops: CDR1 SQVTM, CDR2 ANQGSEA. CDR3 size: 11 residues. In DNA, the CDR3 is TGCAGCGTGCCGAGTCTGGCTGAAGCTTTCTTT. Amino acid sequence: CSVPSLAEAFF. The complete variable domain, with remaining parts taken from reference TRBV29-1 and TRBJ1-1, reads SAVISQKPSRDICQRGTSLTIQCQVDSQVTMMFWYRQQPGQSLTLIATANQGSEATYESGFVIDKFPISRPNLTFSTLTVSNMSPEDSSIYLCSVPSLAEAFFGQGTRLTVV.

This chain connects TRBV9 to TRBJ2-7; possibly TRBD1 for D (6 bases). The V and J ends lost 3 bases and 3 bases respectively, with 16 bases between them. The germline V gene encodes CDR1 SGDLS and CDR2 YYNGEE. CDR3 length: 15 amino acids. The CDR3 DNA sequence: TGTGCCAGCAGCGGAAACAGGGCTCCATTCTACGAGCAGTACTTC. As protein: CASSGNRAPFYEQYF.

The gene calls are TRBV7-2 and TRBJ2-7; possibly TRBD2 for D (6 bases). This CDR3 is built from 14 residues. V was clipped by 2 bases and J by 1 base, with 9 bases between them. Germline values: CDR1 SGHTA, CDR2 FQGNSA. The CDR3 DNA follows: TGTGCCAGCAGCTTAACGGGAGTGTCCTACGAGCAGTACTTC. Amino acids: CASSLTGVSYEQYF.

This sequence joins TRBV28 and TRBJ1-3; maybe TRBD1 (5 bases). The germline gives CDR1 MDHEN, CDR2 SYDVKM. V was pared by 8 bases and J by 6 bases, with 11 bases between. The CDR3 runs to 12 residues. CDR3 bases: TGTGCCAGCGGCAGGGTTGCAAACACCATATATTTT. Translating gives CASGRVANTIYF.

This rearrangement joins TRBV18 to TRBJ2-3; 7 bases line up with TRBD2. The J segment lost 3 bases and the V segment lost 6 bases, leaving 12 bases of the junction unmatched. The CDR3 consists of 16 residues. Germline V gene sequence: CDR1 KGHSH, CDR2 LQKENI. CDR3 in amino acids: CASSSPRAGLTDTQYF. For the CDR3, the DNA is TGTGCCAGCTCTTCCCCGCGAGCGGGACTTACAGATACGCAGTATTTT.